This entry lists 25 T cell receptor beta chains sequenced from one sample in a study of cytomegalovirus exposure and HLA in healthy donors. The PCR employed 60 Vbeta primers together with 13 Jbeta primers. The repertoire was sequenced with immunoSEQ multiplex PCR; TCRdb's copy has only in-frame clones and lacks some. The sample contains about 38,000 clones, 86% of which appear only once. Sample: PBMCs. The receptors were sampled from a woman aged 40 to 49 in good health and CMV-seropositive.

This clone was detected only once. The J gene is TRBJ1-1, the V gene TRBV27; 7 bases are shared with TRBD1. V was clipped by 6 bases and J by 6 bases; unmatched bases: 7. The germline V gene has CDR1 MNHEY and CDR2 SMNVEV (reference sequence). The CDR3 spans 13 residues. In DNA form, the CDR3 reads TGTGCCAGCAGCCTCGGACAGGTTTCTGAAGCTTTCTTT. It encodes CASSLGQVSEAFF.

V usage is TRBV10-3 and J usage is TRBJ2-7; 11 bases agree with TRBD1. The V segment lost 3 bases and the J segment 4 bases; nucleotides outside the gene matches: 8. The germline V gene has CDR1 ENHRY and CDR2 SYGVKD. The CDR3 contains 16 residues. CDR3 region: CAISDFGTGGSYEQYF. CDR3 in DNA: TGTGCCATCAGTGACTTTGGGACAGGGGGTTCGTACGAGCAGTACTTC.

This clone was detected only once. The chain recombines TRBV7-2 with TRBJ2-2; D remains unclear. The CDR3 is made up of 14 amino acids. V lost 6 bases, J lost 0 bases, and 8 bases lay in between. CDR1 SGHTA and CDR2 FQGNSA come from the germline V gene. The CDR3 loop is CASRAFTNTGELFF. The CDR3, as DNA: TGTGCCAGCAGGGCATTTACGAACACCGGGGAGCTGTTTTTT.

The CDR3 nucleotides are TGTGCCAGCAGCCGGGACAGGAGCACAGATACGCAGTATTTT. Translation: CASSRDRSTDTQYF. The chain employs TRBV7-7 and TRBJ2-3; 8 nucleotides agree with TRBD1. Trimming removed 5 bases from V and 0 bases from J; junction bases left unmatched: 1. This CDR3 has 14 residues. Germline CDR1 is SSHAT and CDR2 is FNYEAQ (reference sequence).

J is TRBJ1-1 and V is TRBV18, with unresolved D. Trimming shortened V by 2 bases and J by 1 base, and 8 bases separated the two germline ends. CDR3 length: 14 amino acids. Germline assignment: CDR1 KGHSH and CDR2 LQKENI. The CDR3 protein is CASSPGSKNTEAFF. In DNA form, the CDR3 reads TGTGCCAGCTCACCAGGCAGTAAGAACACTGAAGCTTTCTTT.

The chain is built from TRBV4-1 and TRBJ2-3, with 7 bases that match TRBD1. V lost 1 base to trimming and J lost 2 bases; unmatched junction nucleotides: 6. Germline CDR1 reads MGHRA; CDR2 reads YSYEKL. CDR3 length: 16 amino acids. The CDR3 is CASSQVRTGATDTQYF. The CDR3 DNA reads TGCGCCAGCAGCCAAGTGAGAACAGGGGCCACAGATACGCAGTATTTT.

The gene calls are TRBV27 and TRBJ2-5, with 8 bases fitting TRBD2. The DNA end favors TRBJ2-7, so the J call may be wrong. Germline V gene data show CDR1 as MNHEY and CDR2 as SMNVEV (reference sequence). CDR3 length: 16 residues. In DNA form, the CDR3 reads TGTGCCAGCAGTCCCCGCGGGGGACGGGGGGGCTACGAGCAGTACTTC. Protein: CASSPRGGRGGYEQYF.

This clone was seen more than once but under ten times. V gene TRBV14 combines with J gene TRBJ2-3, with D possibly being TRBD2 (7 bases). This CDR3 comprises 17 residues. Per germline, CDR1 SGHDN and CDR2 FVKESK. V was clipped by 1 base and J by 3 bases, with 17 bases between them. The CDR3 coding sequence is TGTGCCAGCAGCCAAGTTTACGGGGGGCGCCTGACAGATACGCAGTATTTT. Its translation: CASSQVYGGRLTDTQYF.

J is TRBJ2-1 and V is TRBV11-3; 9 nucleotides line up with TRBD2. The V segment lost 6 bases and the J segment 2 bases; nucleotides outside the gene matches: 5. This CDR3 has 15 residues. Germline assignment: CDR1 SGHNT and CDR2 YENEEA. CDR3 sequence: CASSFSGGTYNEQFF. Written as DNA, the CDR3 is TGTGCCAGCAGTTTTAGCGGGGGCACCTACAATGAGCAGTTCTTC.

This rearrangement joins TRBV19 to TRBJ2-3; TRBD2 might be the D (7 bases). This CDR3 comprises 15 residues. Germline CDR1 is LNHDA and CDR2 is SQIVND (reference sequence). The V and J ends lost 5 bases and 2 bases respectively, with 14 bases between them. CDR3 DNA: TGTGCCAGTAGTCTCGGCGGGGGCCTCACAGATACGCAGTATTTT. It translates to CASSLGGGLTDTQYF.

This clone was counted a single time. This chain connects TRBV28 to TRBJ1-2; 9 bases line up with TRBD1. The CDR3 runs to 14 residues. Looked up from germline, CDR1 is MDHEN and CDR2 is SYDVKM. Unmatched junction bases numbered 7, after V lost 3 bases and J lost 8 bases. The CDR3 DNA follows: TGTGCCAGCAGTTTCCGGAGGACAGGGGAGGGCTACACCTTC. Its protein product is CASSFRRTGEGYTF.

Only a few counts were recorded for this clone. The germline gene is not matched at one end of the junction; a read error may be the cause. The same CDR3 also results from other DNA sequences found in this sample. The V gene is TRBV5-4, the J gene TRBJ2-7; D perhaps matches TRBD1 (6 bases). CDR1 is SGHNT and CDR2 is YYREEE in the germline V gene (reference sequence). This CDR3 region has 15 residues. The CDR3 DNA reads TGCGCCAGCAGCCAAGATCTAGGGGGATGGTACGAGCAGTACTTC. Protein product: CASSQDLGGWYEQYF.

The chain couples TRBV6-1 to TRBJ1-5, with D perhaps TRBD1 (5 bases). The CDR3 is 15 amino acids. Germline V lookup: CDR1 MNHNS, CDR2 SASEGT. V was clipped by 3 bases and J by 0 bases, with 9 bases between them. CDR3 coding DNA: TGTGCCAGCAGTGACACAGGTTTTAGCAATCAGCCCCAGCATTTT. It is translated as CASSDTGFSNQPQHF.

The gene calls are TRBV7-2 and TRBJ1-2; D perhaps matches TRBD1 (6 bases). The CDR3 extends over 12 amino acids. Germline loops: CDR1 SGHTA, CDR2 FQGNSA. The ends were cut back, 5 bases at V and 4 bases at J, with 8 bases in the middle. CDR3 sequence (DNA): TGTGCCAGCAGCCTGGGGGCCTATGGCTACACCTTC. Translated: CASSLGAYGYTF.

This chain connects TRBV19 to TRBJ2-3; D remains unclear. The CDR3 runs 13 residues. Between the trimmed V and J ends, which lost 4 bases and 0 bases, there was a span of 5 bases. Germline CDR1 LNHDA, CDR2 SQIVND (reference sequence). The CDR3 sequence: CASSKTSTDTQYF. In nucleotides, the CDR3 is TGTGCCAGTAGTAAGACTAGCACAGATACGCAGTATTTT. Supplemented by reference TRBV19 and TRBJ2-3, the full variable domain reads DGGITQSPKYLFRKEGQNVTLSCEQNLNHDAMYWYRQDPGQGLRLIYYSQIVNDFQKGDIAEGYSVSREKKESFPLTVTSAQKNPTAFYLCASSKTSTDTQYFGPGTRLTVL.

In DNA, the CDR3 is TGTGCCATCCTCGGGGAGGGGTATGGCTACACCTTC. Encoded protein: CAILGEGYGYTF. The chain combines TRBV10-3 with TRBJ1-2, with D tentatively TRBD1 (5 bases). The CDR3 runs 12 residues. CDR1 and CDR2 from the germline V gene are ENHRY and SYGVKD. V was trimmed by 8 bases and J by 5 bases, leaving 12 bases between them.

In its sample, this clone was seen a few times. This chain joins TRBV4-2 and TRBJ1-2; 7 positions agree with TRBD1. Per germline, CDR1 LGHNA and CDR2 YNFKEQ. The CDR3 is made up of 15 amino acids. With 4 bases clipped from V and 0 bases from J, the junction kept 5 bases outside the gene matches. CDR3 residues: CASSRWGQTNYGYTF. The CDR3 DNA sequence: TGTGCCAGCAGCCGGTGGGGACAGACTAACTATGGCTACACCTTC.

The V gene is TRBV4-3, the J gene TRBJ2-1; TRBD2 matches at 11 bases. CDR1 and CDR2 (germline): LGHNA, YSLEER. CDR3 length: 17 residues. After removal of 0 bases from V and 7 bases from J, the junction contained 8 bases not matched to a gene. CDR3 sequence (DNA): TGCGCCAGCAGCCAAGATCTTGGTCTAGCGGGGGGTAATGAGCAGTTCTTC. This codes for CASSQDLGLAGGNEQFF.

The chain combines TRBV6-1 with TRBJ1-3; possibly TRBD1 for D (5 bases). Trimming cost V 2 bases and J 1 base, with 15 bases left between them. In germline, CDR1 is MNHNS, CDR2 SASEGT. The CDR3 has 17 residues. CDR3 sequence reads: CASSEWGGFISGNTIYF. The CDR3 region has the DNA TGTGCCAGCAGTGAATGGGGGGGATTTATATCTGGAAACACCATATATTTT.

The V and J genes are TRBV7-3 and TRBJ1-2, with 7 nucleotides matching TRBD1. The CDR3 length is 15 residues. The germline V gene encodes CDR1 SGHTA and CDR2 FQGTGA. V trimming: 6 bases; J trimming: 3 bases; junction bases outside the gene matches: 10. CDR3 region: CASSPLDRVDYGYTF. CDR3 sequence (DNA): TGTGCCAGCAGTCCCCTTGACAGGGTGGACTATGGCTACACCTTC.

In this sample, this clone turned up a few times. The CDR3 loop reads CASSPRRGGTLYGYTF. The CDR3 region has the DNA TGTGCCAGCAGCCCACGTCGGGGGGGGACTTTATATGGCTACACCTTC. The rearrangement links TRBV7-8 to TRBJ1-2; D may be TRBD1 (5 bases). V was cut by 5 bases and J by 5 bases, with 21 bases left in between. The CDR3 extends over 16 amino acids. Germline values: CDR1 SGHVS, CDR2 FQNEAQ. The variable domain in full, completed from reference TRBV7-8 and TRBJ1-2, reads GAGVSQSPRYKVAKRGQDVALRCDPISGHVSLFWYQQALGQGPEFLTYFQNEAQLDKSGLPSDRFFAERPEGSVSTLKIQRTQQEDSAVYLCASSPRRGGTLYGYTFGSGTRLTVV.

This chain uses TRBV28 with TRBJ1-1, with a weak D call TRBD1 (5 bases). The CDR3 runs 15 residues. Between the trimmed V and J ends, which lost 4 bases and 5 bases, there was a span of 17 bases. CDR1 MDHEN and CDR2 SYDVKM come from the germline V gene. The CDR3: CASSSASGGKTEAFF. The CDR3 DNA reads TGTGCCAGCAGTTCAGCTTCCGGGGGAAAAACTGAAGCTTTCTTT.

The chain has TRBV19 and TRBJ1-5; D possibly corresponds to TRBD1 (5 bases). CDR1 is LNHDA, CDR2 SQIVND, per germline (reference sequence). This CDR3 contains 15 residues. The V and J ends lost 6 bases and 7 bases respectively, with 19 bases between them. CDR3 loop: CASSLGGGGGQPQHF. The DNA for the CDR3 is TGTGCCAGTAGCCTGGGGGGGGGTGGAGGGCAGCCCCAGCATTTT.

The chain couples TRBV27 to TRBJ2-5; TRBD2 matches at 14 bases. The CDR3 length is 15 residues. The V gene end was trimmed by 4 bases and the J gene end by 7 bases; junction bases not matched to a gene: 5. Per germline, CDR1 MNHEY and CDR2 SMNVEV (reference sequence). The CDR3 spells CASSWTSGGLGTQYF. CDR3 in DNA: TGTGCCAGCAGTTGGACTAGCGGGGGGTTGGGGACCCAGTACTTC.

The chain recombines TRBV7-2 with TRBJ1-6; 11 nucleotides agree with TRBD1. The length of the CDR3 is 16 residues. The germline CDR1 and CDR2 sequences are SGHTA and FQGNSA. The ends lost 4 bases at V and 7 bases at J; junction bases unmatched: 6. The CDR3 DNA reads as TGTGCCAGCAGCTCGAGCTGGGACAGGGGGAATTCACCCCTCCACTTT. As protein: CASSSSWDRGNSPLHF.